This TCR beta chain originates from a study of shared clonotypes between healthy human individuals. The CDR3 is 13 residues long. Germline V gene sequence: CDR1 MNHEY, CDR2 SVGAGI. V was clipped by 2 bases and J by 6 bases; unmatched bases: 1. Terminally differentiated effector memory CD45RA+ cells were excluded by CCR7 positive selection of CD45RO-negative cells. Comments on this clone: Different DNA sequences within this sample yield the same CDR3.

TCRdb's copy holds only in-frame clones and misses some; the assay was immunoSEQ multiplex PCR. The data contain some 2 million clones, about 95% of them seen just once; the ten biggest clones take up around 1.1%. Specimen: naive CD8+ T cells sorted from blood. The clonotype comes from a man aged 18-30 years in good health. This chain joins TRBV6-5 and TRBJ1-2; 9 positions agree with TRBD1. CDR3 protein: CASSYRTGDGYTF. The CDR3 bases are TGTGCCAGCAGTTACCGGACAGGGGATGGCTACACCTTC.